Following are 2 T cell receptor beta chains from one sample sequenced in a study of blood T cell repertoires in COVID-19 (dated by TCRdb to 2020 to 2021). Library prep was done by the immunoSEQ multiplex PCR assay. The source is immuneACCESS, and TCRdb retained only in-frame sequences with V and J called. Part of the clones is not carried over; for the studies checked, unresolved V genes explain less than half of this, and the remainder is unexplained. A total of approximately 54,000 clones appear in this sample, roughly 79% of them only once. The ten largest make up about 5.3% of the sample. The sequencing input was peripheral blood. All receptors come from a woman aged 55-69 years with acute or convalescent COVID-19.

The CDR3 sequence is CASSLRGPPGIYNEQFF. The DNA for the CDR3 is TGTGCCAGCAGCCTCAGGGGGCCACCCGGGATATACAATGAGCAGTTCTTC. The chain links TRBV3-1 (or the pseudogene TRBV3-2) to TRBJ2-1; the match to TRBD1 covers 8 bases. Per the germline V gene, CDR1 is LGHDT and CDR2 is YNNKEL (reference sequence). With V trimmed by 4 bases and J by 4 bases, 12 bases remained unmatched. The CDR3 totals 17 residues.

There are a few counts of this clone. The J gene is TRBJ2-3, the V gene TRBV4-1, with 7 nucleotides matching TRBD2. V trimming: 2 bases; J trimming: 0 bases; junction bases outside the gene matches: 2. The CDR3 runs 15 residues. Per the germline V gene, CDR1 is MGHRA and CDR2 is YSYEKL. The CDR3 loop is CASSQFSGSTDTQYF. In DNA form, the CDR3 reads TGCGCCAGCAGCCAATTTAGCGGGAGCACAGATACGCAGTATTTT.